This paragraph reports one T cell receptor (beta chain). These data are taken from a study of identical twins. TCRdb recomputed calls from the 5' RACE reads with MiXCR, one row per CDR3 protein. The sample carries 450,000 or so distinct CDR3 sequences, approximately 15% recorded once. The donors were all healthy and Caucasian. The germline CDR1 and CDR2 sequences are LGHNA and YNFKEQ. Germline trimming cut 0 bases from V and 7 bases from J; bases unmatched to any gene: 8. This CDR3 comprises 15 residues. These sequences were also reported in another study, on yellow fever vaccine responses in identical twins.

Specimen: CD4+ T cells sorted from blood. This receptor was obtained from a woman between 18 and 29 years old in good health. The rearrangement links TRBV4-2 to TRBJ1-1, with 7 bases matching TRBD1. The CDR3 region has the DNA TGTGCCAGCAGCCAAGATCTCGGGAGGGGGCTTGAAGCTTTCTTT. Its protein product is CASSQDLGRGLEAFF.